These T cell receptor beta chains were read from a single sample in a study of shared clonotypes between healthy human individuals. Produced via immunoSEQ multiplex PCR; TCRdb's table is partial and in-frame only. The table lists about 2.4 million clones, roughly 93% of them singletons. Sequenced input: naive CD4+ T cells from PBMCs. The receptors were sampled from a man aged 18 to 30 in good health. Some clones in this sample may be carry-over from other donors' samples. CDR3s include the opening cysteine and the closing phenylalanine or tryptophan. The order of the fields is V gene, D gene, clone size, J gene, CDR3 protein, CDR3 DNA. The D gene is left open where the match is weak. Not all rows give a size; the values are once, few, many and, for expanded clones, a class.

v_call: TRBV18; d_call: .; clone_size: .; j_call: TRBJ2-7; cdr3_aa: CAGSPGQLGLSEQYF; cdr3_nt: TGTGCCGGCTCACCCGGGCAACTGGGGCTATCCGAGCAGTACTTC
v_call: TRBV5-4; d_call: TRBD2; clone_size: .; j_call: TRBJ2-6; cdr3_aa: CASAATSGSTGANVLTF; cdr3_nt: TGTGCCAGCGCGGCGACTAGCGGGAGCACTGGGGCCAACGTCCTGACTTTC
v_call: TRBV10-3; d_call: .; clone_size: .; j_call: TRBJ2-7; cdr3_aa: CAISPAPRTSYEQYF; cdr3_nt: TGTGCCATCAGTCCGGCCCCAAGGACCTCCTACGAGCAGTACTTC
v_call: TRBV7-3; d_call: TRBD2; clone_size: .; j_call: TRBJ2-2; cdr3_aa: CASSLNRAGGAGELFF; cdr3_nt: TGTGCCAGCAGCTTAAACCGAGCGGGAGGAGCCGGGGAGCTGTTTTTT
v_call: TRBV18; d_call: TRBD1; clone_size: .; j_call: TRBJ2-7; cdr3_aa: CASSPTGTDYEQYF; cdr3_nt: TGTGCCAGCTCACCAACCGGGACAGACTACGAGCAGTACTTC
v_call: TRBV9; d_call: TRBD1; clone_size: .; j_call: TRBJ2-3; cdr3_aa: CASSTGTGITDTQYF; cdr3_nt: TGTGCCAGCAGCACAGGGACAGGCATCACAGATACGCAGTATTTT
v_call: TRBV5-4; d_call: TRBD2; clone_size: .; j_call: TRBJ2-2; cdr3_aa: CASSLGGRLNTGELFF; cdr3_nt: TGTGCCAGCAGCTTGGGCGGGAGGTTGAACACCGGGGAGCTGTTTTTT
v_call: TRBV7-9; d_call: TRBD1; clone_size: .; j_call: TRBJ2-7; cdr3_aa: CASSLARTGGRDEQYF; cdr3_nt: TGTGCCAGCAGCTTAGCGCGGACAGGGGGAAGGGACGAGCAGTACTTC
v_call: TRBV4-1; d_call: .; clone_size: .; j_call: TRBJ1-1; cdr3_aa: CASSQVHLPNTEAFF; cdr3_nt: TGCGCCAGCAGCCAAGTTCATCTCCCGAACACTGAAGCTTTCTTT
v_call: TRBV6-1; d_call: .; clone_size: .; j_call: TRBJ2-5; cdr3_aa: CASKEIQETQYF; cdr3_nt: TGTGCCAGCAAGGAGATACAAGAGACCCAGTACTTC
v_call: TRBV4-1; d_call: .; clone_size: .; j_call: TRBJ1-5; cdr3_aa: CASSQSLEFQPQHF; cdr3_nt: TGCGCCAGCAGCCAGTCCCTGGAGTTCCAGCCCCAGCATTTT
v_call: TRBV7-3; d_call: .; clone_size: .; j_call: TRBJ2-7; cdr3_aa: CASSLGGPRLYEQYF; cdr3_nt: TGTGCCAGCAGCTTAGGGGGTCCGCGGCTTTACGAGCAGTACTTC
v_call: TRBV4-1; d_call: .; clone_size: .; j_call: TRBJ1-6; cdr3_aa: CASSHPGSGSYNSPLHF; cdr3_nt: TGCGCCAGCAGCCACCCGGGGTCCGGGTCCTATAATTCACCCCTCCACTTT
v_call: TRBV5-5; d_call: TRBD2; clone_size: .; j_call: TRBJ2-1; cdr3_aa: CASSPEAGGNYNEQFF; cdr3_nt: TGTGCCAGCAGCCCCGAAGCGGGAGGGAATTACAATGAGCAGTTCTTC
v_call: TRBV18; d_call: TRBD2; clone_size: .; j_call: TRBJ2-3; cdr3_aa: CASSFPSAAGADTQYF; cdr3_nt: TGTGCCAGCTCCTTCCCCTCAGCGGCGGGGGCAGATACGCAGTATTTT
v_call: TRBV27; d_call: .; clone_size: .; j_call: TRBJ2-3; cdr3_aa: CASSLAYSRSTDTQYF; cdr3_nt: TGTGCCAGCAGTTTAGCCTACTCCCGAAGCACAGATACGCAGTATTTT
v_call: TRBV7-2; d_call: .; clone_size: .; j_call: TRBJ2-1; cdr3_aa: CASSPRTGYNEQFF; cdr3_nt: TGTGCCAGCAGCCCAAGGACGGGGTACAATGAGCAGTTCTTC
v_call: TRBV28; d_call: .; clone_size: .; j_call: TRBJ1-2; cdr3_aa: CASRDANYGYTF; cdr3_nt: TGTGCCAGCAGGGACGCTAACTATGGCTACACCTTC
v_call: TRBV5-5; d_call: TRBD1; clone_size: .; j_call: TRBJ2-7; cdr3_aa: CASSIAGTGPVEQYF; cdr3_nt: TGTGCCAGCAGCATAGCCGGGACAGGCCCGGTCGAGCAGTACTTC
v_call: TRBV28; d_call: TRBD1; clone_size: once; j_call: TRBJ1-2; cdr3_aa: CASSTPDRNYGYTF; cdr3_nt: TGTGCCAGCAGTACCCCGGACAGGAACTATGGCTACACCTTC
v_call: TRBV5-1; d_call: TRBD1; clone_size: .; j_call: TRBJ1-5; cdr3_aa: CASSPGQTGKGQPQHF; cdr3_nt: TGCGCCAGCAGCCCGGGCCAGACAGGGAAGGGACAGCCCCAGCATTTT
v_call: TRBV2; d_call: .; clone_size: .; j_call: TRBJ1-4; cdr3_aa: CASSATGSRANEKLFF; cdr3_nt: TGTGCCAGCAGTGCTACAGGGAGTCGGGCTAATGAAAAACTGTTTTTT
v_call: TRBV10-2; d_call: TRBD2; clone_size: .; j_call: TRBJ2-7; cdr3_aa: CASSDFSGTKYF; cdr3_nt: TGCGCCAGCAGTGATTTTAGCGGGACTAAGTACTTC
v_call: TRBV6-1; d_call: TRBD1; clone_size: .; j_call: TRBJ2-7; cdr3_aa: CASSGQEPYEQYF; cdr3_nt: TGTGCCAGCAGCGGACAGGAACCCTACGAGCAGTACTTC
v_call: TRBV7-3; d_call: .; clone_size: few; j_call: TRBJ1-1; cdr3_aa: CASSSSRSTEAFF; cdr3_nt: TGTGCCAGCAGCTCCTCGAGGTCCACTGAAGCTTTCTTT
v_call: TRBV12-2; d_call: .; clone_size: .; j_call: TRBJ2-7; cdr3_aa: CASRLGVVSHEQYF; cdr3_nt: TGTGCAAGTCGCCTAGGGGTCGTCTCCCACGAGCAGTACTTC
v_call: TRBV6-4; d_call: .; clone_size: .; j_call: TRBJ2-3; cdr3_aa: CASSRQGRGGTDTQYF; cdr3_nt: TGTGCCAGCTCCCGCCAGGGTCGCGGGGGCACAGATACGCAGTATTTT
v_call: TRBV25-1; d_call: TRBD1; clone_size: .; j_call: TRBJ2-1; cdr3_aa: CASSEYKQGAYNEQFF; cdr3_nt: TGTGCCAGCAGTGAATATAAACAGGGGGCCTACAATGAGCAGTTCTTC
v_call: TRBV7-7; d_call: .; clone_size: .; j_call: TRBJ2-5; cdr3_aa: CASSLSIGLRETQYF; cdr3_nt: TGTGCCAGCAGCCTAAGTATAGGGTTACGCGAGACCCAGTACTTC
v_call: TRBV7-9; d_call: TRBD2; clone_size: .; j_call: TRBJ2-1; cdr3_aa: CASSLGLAGRVEQFF; cdr3_nt: TGTGCCAGCAGCTTAGGACTAGCGGGTCGGGTAGAGCAGTTCTTC
v_call: TRBV28; d_call: .; clone_size: .; j_call: TRBJ1-5; cdr3_aa: CASSLLGLGPQHF; cdr3_nt: TGTGCCAGCAGTTTATTGGGCCTGGGGCCCCAGCATTTT
v_call: TRBV18; d_call: TRBD2; clone_size: once; j_call: TRBJ2-5; cdr3_aa: CASSPSLLAGVETQYF; cdr3_nt: TGTGCCAGCTCACCTTCTTTACTAGCGGGAGTAGAGACCCAGTACTTC
v_call: TRBV28; d_call: TRBD2; clone_size: .; j_call: TRBJ2-2; cdr3_aa: CASSFWLAGVTGELFF; cdr3_nt: TGTGCCAGCAGTTTCTGGCTAGCGGGAGTTACCGGGGAGCTGTTTTTT
v_call: TRBV19; d_call: TRBD1; clone_size: .; j_call: TRBJ1-1; cdr3_aa: CASRRQGARTEAFF; cdr3_nt: TGTGCCAGTAGGAGACAGGGGGCGCGGACTGAAGCTTTCTTT
v_call: TRBV28; d_call: .; clone_size: few; j_call: TRBJ2-7; cdr3_aa: CASSLMGEQYF; cdr3_nt: TGTGCCAGCAGTTTAATGGGCGAGCAGTACTTC
v_call: TRBV6-6; d_call: .; clone_size: .; j_call: TRBJ2-7; cdr3_aa: CASSYPPYEQYF; cdr3_nt: TGTGCCAGCAGTTACCCTCCCTACGAGCAGTACTTC
v_call: TRBV27; d_call: TRBD2; clone_size: .; j_call: TRBJ2-1; cdr3_aa: CASRPTSGTGEQFF; cdr3_nt: TGTGCCAGCAGGCCAACTAGCGGGACTGGGGAGCAGTTCTTC
v_call: TRBV5-4; d_call: .; clone_size: .; j_call: TRBJ2-3; cdr3_aa: CASSLRGSSTDTQYF; cdr3_nt: TGTGCCAGCAGCTTGCGTGGCTCTAGCACAGATACGCAGTATTTT
v_call: TRBV6-5; d_call: .; clone_size: .; j_call: TRBJ2-1; cdr3_aa: CASRDSRYNEQFF; cdr3_nt: TGTGCCAGCAGGGACAGCCGCTACAATGAGCAGTTCTTC
v_call: TRBV30; d_call: .; clone_size: few; j_call: TRBJ1-3; cdr3_aa: CAWTLGTGNTIYF; cdr3_nt: TGTGCCTGGACATTGGGGACTGGAAACACCATATATTTT
v_call: TRBV28; d_call: .; clone_size: .; j_call: TRBJ2-7; cdr3_aa: CASSPRGQAYEQYF; cdr3_nt: TGTGCCAGCAGTCCCAGGGGACAAGCCTACGAGCAGTACTTC
v_call: TRBV18; d_call: TRBD2; clone_size: .; j_call: TRBJ2-1; cdr3_aa: CASSPLATRGWDGDEQFF; cdr3_nt: TGTGCCAGCTCACCACTTGCAACGCGGGGGTGGGATGGAGATGAGCAGTTCTTC
v_call: TRBV19; d_call: .; clone_size: .; j_call: TRBJ2-1; cdr3_aa: CASSIVGASYEQFF; cdr3_nt: TGTGCCAGTAGTATAGTAGGCGCCAGCTATGAGCAGTTCTTC
v_call: TRBV2; d_call: .; clone_size: .; j_call: TRBJ1-1; cdr3_aa: CASSEEPGKNTEAFF; cdr3_nt: TGTGCCAGCAGTGAAGAGCCAGGGAAGAACACTGAAGCTTTCTTT
v_call: TRBV4-1; d_call: TRBD1; clone_size: .; j_call: TRBJ2-7; cdr3_aa: CASSHRGQGVYEQYF; cdr3_nt: TGCGCCAGCAGCCATCGAGGACAGGGGGTCTACGAGCAGTACTTC
v_call: TRBV29-1; d_call: .; clone_size: few; j_call: TRBJ1-4; cdr3_aa: CSVATGVATNEKLFF; cdr3_nt: TGCAGCGTCGCCACAGGAGTTGCAACTAATGAAAAACTGTTTTTT
v_call: TRBV10-1; d_call: TRBD1; clone_size: .; j_call: TRBJ2-2; cdr3_aa: CASSGTGGAWTGELFF; cdr3_nt: TGCGCCAGCAGTGGGACAGGGGGCGCGTGGACCGGGGAGCTGTTTTTT
v_call: TRBV18; d_call: .; clone_size: .; j_call: TRBJ1-2; cdr3_aa: CASSPIQGSYGYTF; cdr3_nt: TGTGCCAGCTCACCAATACAGGGTTCGTATGGCTACACCTTC
v_call: TRBV9; d_call: .; clone_size: .; j_call: TRBJ1-3; cdr3_aa: CASSGTDSPSGNTIYF; cdr3_nt: TGTGCCAGCAGCGGCACTGATAGCCCCTCTGGAAACACCATATATTTT
v_call: TRBV10-3; d_call: TRBD1; clone_size: .; j_call: TRBJ1-1; cdr3_aa: CAIGPGQGNTEAFF; cdr3_nt: TGTGCCATAGGGCCCGGACAGGGGAACACTGAAGCTTTCTTT
v_call: TRBV14; d_call: TRBD1; clone_size: .; j_call: TRBJ2-7; cdr3_aa: CASSPSRDRVYEQYF; cdr3_nt: TGTGCCAGCAGCCCTTCTCGGGACAGAGTTTACGAGCAGTACTTC
v_call: TRBV7-2; d_call: .; clone_size: few; j_call: TRBJ1-1; cdr3_aa: CASSPQGWGAFF; cdr3_nt: TGTGCCAGCAGCCCTCAGGGCTGGGGAGCTTTCTTT